These T cell receptor beta chains were read from a single sample in a study of T-cell memory formation after mild COVID-19. In TCRdb, the 5' RACE reads were re-called with MiXCR into one record per CDR3 protein. The table lists under 300,000 distinct CDR3 sequences, about 17% of them singletons. Source material: PBMCs or a T cell subset sorted from them (not recorded which). The receptors originated from a man younger than 35 who had mild COVID-19 (a few samples of this study predate the infection). Cell type and time point are not known. Both conserved end residues are part of each CDR3. A D gene is named only where the DNA matches it firmly. Size is omitted from some rows. Given values are once, few, many or a class for expanded clones.

CDR3,DNA,size,J,D,V
CASSPEGNTEAFF,TGCGCCAGCAGCCCCGAGGGGAACACTGAAGCTTTCTTT,NA,TRBJ1-1,NA,TRBV4-1
CATEGGGSYTQYF,TGTGCCACCGAGGGCGGGGGTTCTTATACGCAGTATTTT,NA,TRBJ2-3,TRBD2,TRBV10-3
CASSRPPGGGADTQYF,TGTGCCAGCAGTCGACCCCCGGGCGGGGGGGCAGATACGCAGTATTTT,many,TRBJ2-3,TRBD2,TRBV6-2/TRBV6-3
CASKDQETQYF,TGTGCCAGCAAGGACCAAGAGACCCAGTACTTC,NA,TRBJ2-5,NA,TRBV2
CASSPPGQALAKNIQYF,TGCGCCAGCAGCCCGCCGGGACAGGCCTTAGCCAAAAACATTCAGTACTTC,NA,TRBJ2-4,TRBD1,TRBV5-1
CASSTGALAGVDEQFF,TGTGCCAGCAGCACCGGAGCACTAGCGGGTGTCGATGAGCAGTTCTTC,few,TRBJ2-1,TRBD2,TRBV5-4
CSVEGTDRVPDEQFF,TGCAGCGTTGAAGGTACGGACAGGGTTCCAGATGAGCAGTTCTTC,few,TRBJ2-1,TRBD1,TRBV29-1
CASSQWGDQETQYF,TGTGCCAGCAGCCAGTGGGGCGACCAAGAGACCCAGTACTTC,few,TRBJ2-5,NA,TRBV3-1
CASSQTGARMNTEAFF,TGCGCCAGCTCCCAGACCGGGGCCCGAATGAACACTGAAGCTTTCTTT,few,TRBJ1-1,NA,TRBV5-1
CASSLLRDRAHEQFF,TGCGCCAGCAGCTTGCTCCGGGACAGGGCCCATGAGCAGTTCTTC,few,TRBJ2-1,TRBD1,TRBV5-1
CATSEGPDTQYF,TGTGCCACCAGCGAGGGTCCAGATACGCAGTATTTT,few,TRBJ2-3,NA,TRBV24-1
CSARVQTNEKLFF,TGCAGTGCTAGGGTCCAGACTAATGAAAAACTGTTTTTT,NA,TRBJ1-4,NA,TRBV20-1
CASSRKDRGQQDTQYF,TGCGCCAGCAGCCGAAAAGACAGGGGGCAGCAGGATACGCAGTATTTT,few,TRBJ2-3,TRBD1,TRBV5-1
CASSLSWGTLSGNTIYF,TGTGCCAGCAGCCTATCCTGGGGAACTCTCTCTGGAAACACCATATATTTT,NA,TRBJ1-3,NA,TRBV7-6
CASRGLAGEGEQFF,TGTGCCAGCAGAGGACTAGCGGGGGAAGGTGAGCAGTTCTTC,NA,TRBJ2-1,TRBD2,TRBV6-4
CASSQEGGPTDTQYF,TGTGCCAGCAGCCAAGAAGGGGGACCCACAGATACGCAGTATTTT,few,TRBJ2-3,NA,TRBV4-2
CASSLAIDVNEQFF,TGTGCCAGCAGCTTAGCGATCGATGTCAATGAGCAGTTCTTC,NA,TRBJ2-1,NA,TRBV7-6
CASIGLAGATYNEQFF,TGTGCCAGCATCGGACTAGCGGGGGCTACCTACAATGAGCAGTTCTTC,NA,TRBJ2-1,TRBD2,TRBV6-2/TRBV6-3
CASSQDRTTNWGLSNQPQHF,TGCGCCAGCAGCCAAGATCGGACAACAAATTGGGGCCTTAGCAATCAGCCCCAGCATTTT,NA,TRBJ1-5,NA,TRBV4-1
CASGPAETQYF,TGTGCCAGCGGCCCGGCGGAGACCCAGTACTTC,few,TRBJ2-5,NA,TRBV2
CASSLSSGQGTQYF,TGTGCCAGCAGTTTATCATCGGGACAGGGGACCCAGTACTTC,once,TRBJ2-5,TRBD1,TRBV27
CASQGWTEAFF,TGTGCCAGTCAGGGTTGGACTGAAGCTTTCTTT,NA,TRBJ1-1,NA,TRBV19
CASSQQGARTQYF,TGTGCCAGCAGCCAGCAGGGGGCACGGACCCAGTACTTC,NA,TRBJ2-5,TRBD1,TRBV3-1
CASSNNWGGTQYF,TGTGCCAGCAGCAATAATTGGGGAGGTACGCAGTATTTT,few,TRBJ2-3,NA,TRBV6-4
CASSPSRQNYGYTF,TGTGCCAGCAGCCCCTCCCGACAGAACTATGGCTACACCTTC,few,TRBJ1-2,NA,TRBV7-2
CSATGTGNTDTQYF,TGCAGTGCAACCGGGACAGGGAACACAGATACGCAGTATTTT,few,TRBJ2-3,TRBD1,TRBV20-1
CATSRAGTVGYNEQFF,TGTGCCACCAGCAGAGCCGGGACAGTCGGCTACAATGAGCAGTTCTTC,NA,TRBJ2-1,TRBD1,TRBV15